This T cell receptor beta chain was recorded in a study of shared clonotypes between healthy human individuals. Note on this clone: Antigen specificity is unknown.

This CDR3 comprises 15 residues. Germline CDR1 LNHDA, CDR2 SQIVND (reference sequence). The ends were cut back, 5 bases at V and 0 bases at J, with 11 bases in the middle. Original analysis: With immunoSEQ giving junction-only sequences and no quality scores, filtering differed. The protocol was immunoSEQ multiplex PCR, while the TCRdb copy is restricted to in-frame clones and leaves out a portion. V, J and clone size derive from that table, while D and trimming were established from the DNA sequence. The sample has around 1.6 million clones, approximately 98% seen once. Study outcomes and limitations: The low donor count limited represented genetic and exposure-history diversity. Clonotype sharing levels among donors were expected to vary with sequencing depth. A few donors had about 5.1% of their naive CD4 clonotypes in common.

This receptor was obtained from a man younger than 40 in good health. Sequenced sample: naive CD4+ T cells sorted from blood. Subset indicated: CD45RA+ positively selected. The V gene is TRBV19, the J gene TRBJ2-1, with D unresolved. CDR3 region: CASSLGVSSYNEQFF. The CDR3, as DNA: TGTGCCAGTAGTCTAGGCGTCAGCTCCTACAATGAGCAGTTCTTC.